This T cell receptor beta chain is drawn from a study of blood T cell repertoires in COVID-19. Looking at the study overall: Sources were T cells, B-cell-depleted T cells, or PBMCs; the material itself was cDNA or gDNA.

J gave up 6 bases and V 4 bases, and 9 bases lay outside the gene matches. Germline V gene lookup returns CDR1 SGHRS and CDR2 YFSETQ. CDR3 length: 15 amino acids. This clone was counted once. Original handling: The authors estimated nucleated cell counts from reference gene primer amplification. Repertoires were generated with immunoSEQ multiplex PCR, while TCRdb's copy carries only in-frame clones and drops some. V and J calls and clone size are copied from that table; D and trimming were computed from the DNA. Here the sample spans almost 500,000 clones, 70% to 90% being singletons. The sequence was collected from a woman aged 55-70 years who had recovered from COVID-19. The chain has TRBV5-1 and TRBJ2-1; the match to TRBD2 covers 8 bases. What was sequenced was PBMCs or T cells enriched from blood (not recorded which). Written as DNA, the CDR3 is TGCGCCAGCAGCACGAGGCGGGCGGGAGGCAATGAGCAGTTCTTC. Protein sequence: CASSTRRAGGNEQFF.